These T cell receptor beta chains were read from a single sample in a study of cytomegalovirus exposure and HLA in healthy donors. Measured with immunoSEQ multiplex PCR; TCRdb has only the in-frame clones, and not every one. The sample yields around 280,000 clones, roughly 90% seen once. Sequencing was performed on PBMCs. The receptors derive from a woman between 18 and 30 years old in good health and CMV-seronegative. Both conserved end residues are part of each CDR3. Each record gives: clone size, CDR3 length, D gene, V gene, J gene, CDR3 protein, CDR3 DNA. A D gene is named only where the DNA matches it firmly. Expanded clones are given a class, and other clones once, few, many or no size at all.

size: .; length: 15; D: TRBD2; V: TRBV5-3; J: TRBJ2-3; CDR3: CARFCSGGTTDTQYF; DNA: TGTGCCAGATTTTGTAGCGGGGGGACCACAGATACGCAGTATTTT
size: .; length: 16; D: TRBD1; V: TRBV9; J: TRBJ2-1; CDR3: CASSVAGTGIGNEQFF; DNA: TGTGCCAGCAGCGTTGCCGGGACAGGGATTGGTAATGAGCAGTTCTTC
size: once; length: 16; D: .; V: TRBV7-9; J: TRBJ2-5; CDR3: CASSLAVASPQETQYF; DNA: TGTGCCAGCAGCTTAGCGGTAGCGTCCCCCCAAGAGACCCAGTACTTC
size: .; length: 15; D: .; V: TRBV6-4; J: TRBJ2-3; CDR3: CASSDAGGAKDTQYF; DNA: TGTGCCAGCAGTGACGCAGGCGGGGCGAAAGATACGCAGTATTTT
size: .; length: 16; D: .; V: TRBV6-5; J: TRBJ1-1; CDR3: CASSYSSPQAITEAFF; DNA: TGTGCCAGCAGTTACTCGTCGCCGCAGGCCATTACTGAAGCTTTCTTT
size: .; length: 14; D: TRBD1; V: TRBV4-1; J: TRBJ1-2; CDR3: CASSQDQGGWGYTF; DNA: TGCGCCAGCAGCCAAGATCAAGGGGGCTGGGGCTACACCTTC
size: .; length: 13; D: TRBD1; V: TRBV30; J: TRBJ2-1; CDR3: CAWRTGFDNEQFF; DNA: TGTGCCTGGCGGACAGGGTTTGACAATGAGCAGTTCTTC
size: few; length: 18; D: TRBD1; V: TRBV12-5; J: TRBJ1-4; CDR3: CASGLVQRTGGGGEKLFF; DNA: TGTGCTAGTGGTTTGGTACAGAGGACAGGGGGAGGAGGGGAAAAACTGTTTTTT
size: .; length: 15; D: TRBD1; V: TRBV18; J: TRBJ1-2; CDR3: CASSPPSGGAGGYTF; DNA: TGTGCCAGCTCACCACCGTCAGGGGGCGCCGGTGGCTACACCTTC
size: .; length: 14; D: .; V: TRBV27; J: TRBJ2-1; CDR3: CASSSWGAYNEQFF; DNA: TGTGCCAGCTCCTCTTGGGGGGCCTACAATGAGCAGTTCTTC
size: .; length: 14; D: .; V: TRBV12-5; J: TRBJ2-3; CDR3: CASGLAFSTDTQYF; DNA: TGTGCTAGTGGTTTAGCGTTTAGCACAGATACGCAGTATTTT
size: .; length: 16; D: .; V: TRBV10-3; J: TRBJ2-7; CDR3: CAISEWGLDKSYEQYF; DNA: TGTGCCATCAGTGAATGGGGTTTGGACAAGTCCTACGAGCAGTACTTC
size: .; length: 16; D: .; V: TRBV6-4; J: TRBJ1-2; CDR3: CASSAHSGLKVDGYTF; DNA: TGTGCCAGCAGTGCCCACTCGGGACTCAAGGTTGATGGCTACACCTTC
size: .; length: 13; D: TRBD1; V: TRBV27; J: TRBJ2-7; CDR3: CASRTGGPYEQYF; DNA: TGTGCCAGCAGAACAGGGGGGCCCTACGAGCAGTACTTC
size: .; length: 11; D: .; V: TRBV5-6; J: TRBJ2-7; CDR3: CASSASYEQYF; DNA: TGTGCCAGCAGCGCCTCCTACGAGCAGTACTTC
size: .; length: 15; D: .; V: TRBV9; J: TRBJ1-5; CDR3: CASSTTGDTYQPQHF; DNA: TGTGCCAGCAGCACCACCGGGGACACTTATCAGCCCCAGCATTTT
size: .; length: 16; D: .; V: TRBV7-9; J: TRBJ2-7; CDR3: CASSRSGAGTIYEQYF; DNA: TGTGCCAGCAGCCGGTCAGGGGCAGGGACTATCTACGAGCAGTACTTC
size: .; length: 15; D: .; V: TRBV9; J: TRBJ1-2; CDR3: CASSPTRLDSYGYTF; DNA: TGTGCCAGCAGCCCTACTCGACTGGACTCCTATGGCTACACCTTC
size: .; length: 15; D: .; V: TRBV2; J: TRBJ2-1; CDR3: CASKNGGEYYNEQFF; DNA: TGTGCCAGCAAAAACGGAGGGGAGTACTACAATGAGCAGTTCTTC
size: .; length: 14; D: TRBD1; V: TRBV5-1; J: TRBJ2-5; CDR3: CASSLRQGGETQYF; DNA: TGCGCCAGCAGCTTGCGACAGGGTGGGGAGACCCAGTACTTC
size: .; length: 16; D: .; V: TRBV14; J: TRBJ1-6; CDR3: CASSQSKQGYNSPLHF; DNA: TGTGCCAGCAGCCAATCGAAACAGGGATATAATTCACCCCTCCACTTT
size: .; length: 13; D: TRBD1; V: TRBV27; J: TRBJ1-2; CDR3: CASSLDRGNGYTF; DNA: TGTGCCAGCAGCCTCGACAGGGGAAATGGCTACACCTTC
size: .; length: 16; D: TRBD2; V: TRBV7-9; J: TRBJ2-1; CDR3: CASSGLTSGGYNEQFF; DNA: TGTGCCAGCAGCGGCCTGACTAGCGGGGGATACAATGAGCAGTTCTTC
size: .; length: 16; D: TRBD2; V: TRBV4-2; J: TRBJ2-1; CDR3: CASSQAPGLGSNEQFF; DNA: TGTGCCAGCAGCCAGGCCCCGGGACTAGGGTCCAATGAGCAGTTCTTC
size: .; length: 17; D: .; V: TRBV10-2; J: TRBJ1-1; CDR3: CASRGPVTRQRRGAAFF; DNA: TGCGCCAGCAGGGGGCCCGTAACCCGACAACGGCGGGGGGCGGCTTTCTTT
size: .; length: 16; D: TRBD1; V: TRBV7-7; J: TRBJ2-3; CDR3: CASSLGVSGGADTQYF; DNA: TGTGCTAGCAGCTTAGGAGTGTCAGGGGGTGCAGATACGCAGTATTTT
size: .; length: 12; D: TRBD2; V: TRBV6-5; J: TRBJ2-7; CDR3: CASSEGGYEQYF; DNA: TGTGCCAGCAGTGAGGGAGGGTACGAGCAGTACTTC
size: .; length: 13; D: .; V: TRBV7-3; J: TRBJ1-4; CDR3: CASSLTGGEKLFF; DNA: TGTGCCAGCAGCTTAACAGGGGGAGAAAAACTGTTTTTT
size: .; length: 12; D: .; V: TRBV5-6; J: TRBJ2-1; CDR3: CASSLGGDEQFF; DNA: TGTGCCAGCAGCTTGGGCGGGGATGAGCAGTTCTTC
size: .; length: 12; D: .; V: TRBV29-1; J: TRBJ2-7; CDR3: CSVENSPYEQYF; DNA: TGCAGCGTTGAGAACAGTCCCTACGAGCAGTACTTC
size: .; length: 14; D: .; V: TRBV18; J: TRBJ1-5; CDR3: CASSPQGSDQPQHF; DNA: TGTGCCAGCTCACCCCAGGGAAGTGATCAGCCCCAGCATTTT
size: .; length: 16; D: TRBD2; V: TRBV10-2; J: TRBJ2-3; CDR3: CASTSGGAFRTDTQYF; DNA: TGCGCCAGCACTAGCGGGGGGGCATTCCGCACAGATACGCAGTATTTT
size: .; length: 13; D: .; V: TRBV27; J: TRBJ1-3; CDR3: CASSFYPGNTIYF; DNA: TGTGCCAGCAGTTTTTATCCTGGAAACACCATATATTTT
size: .; length: 15; D: TRBD1; V: TRBV7-9; J: TRBJ2-7; CDR3: CASSYAGQGTNEQYF; DNA: TGTGCCAGCAGTTACGCGGGACAGGGTACAAACGAGCAGTACTTC
size: once; length: 13; D: TRBD1; V: TRBV7-9; J: TRBJ2-7; CDR3: CSSSGTGHLEQYF; DNA: TGTTCCAGCTCCGGGACAGGGCACCTCGAGCAGTACTTC
size: .; length: 17; D: TRBD2; V: TRBV27; J: TRBJ2-1; CDR3: CASSLDLTSGGGNEQFF; DNA: TGTGCCAGCAGTTTAGATTTGACTAGCGGGGGGGGCAATGAGCAGTTCTTC
size: .; length: 15; D: .; V: TRBV5-1; J: TRBJ1-2; CDR3: CASSLALTGPWGYTF; DNA: TGCGCCAGCAGCTTGGCCCTGACAGGACCGTGGGGCTACACCTTC
size: .; length: 13; D: TRBD2; V: TRBV2; J: TRBJ2-2; CDR3: CASTRGATGELFF; DNA: TGTGCCAGCACGCGGGGGGCCACCGGGGAGCTGTTTTTT
size: .; length: 18; D: TRBD1; V: TRBV10-3; J: TRBJ1-6; CDR3: CAISARARQGGGNSPLHF; DNA: TGTGCCATCAGTGCAAGAGCCAGACAGGGTGGAGGAAATTCACCCCTCCACTTT